The clone carrying this T cell receptor beta chain showed up many times. What it recognizes is unknown. Sequenced material consisted of expressed TCRB transcripts (all of the isolated RNA was reverse transcribed). An average roughly 3.6 million reads came from naive, central memory and regulatory T cell samples. TCRdb's table, derived via immunoSEQ multiplex PCR, lists solely in-frame clones and lacks some. The sample consists of hundreds of thousands of clones, 9.6% of them appearing once. It was one heparinised blood draw, averaging about 120 mL, that each donor gave. All of the sorted populations showed purity greater than 98%. The source of the sample is a study of beta chain features in type 1 diabetes. Study-level results: A definitive answer on HLA type influencing TCRB rearrangement was not reached here.

The V gene lost 4 bases and the J gene lost 2 bases, with 9 bases spanning the gap. The CDR3 contains 12 residues. The germline V gene has CDR1 SQVTM and CDR2 ANQGSEA. This clonotype originated in a young woman in good health. The chain is built from TRBV29-1 and TRBJ2-7; D is ambiguous. Input material: naive CD4+ T cells from blood. The CDR3 reads CSVANSPYEQYF. The CDR3, as DNA: TGCAGCGTTGCCAACAGCCCCTACGAGCAGTACTTC.